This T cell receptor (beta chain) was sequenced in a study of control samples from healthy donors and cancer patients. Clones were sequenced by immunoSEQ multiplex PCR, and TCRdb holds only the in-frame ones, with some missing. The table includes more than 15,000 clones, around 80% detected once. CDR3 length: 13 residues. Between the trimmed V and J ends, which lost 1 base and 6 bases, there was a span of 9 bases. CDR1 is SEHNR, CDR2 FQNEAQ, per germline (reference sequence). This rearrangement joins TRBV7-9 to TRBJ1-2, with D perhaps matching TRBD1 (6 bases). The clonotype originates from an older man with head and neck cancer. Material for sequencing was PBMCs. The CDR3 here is CASSLEGGNGYTF. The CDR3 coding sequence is TGTGCCAGCAGCTTAGAGGGGGGGAATGGCTACACCTTC.